Below, 13 T cell receptor beta chains from the same sample are listed, as sequenced in a study of blood T cell repertoires in COVID-19. Sequenced by immunoSEQ multiplex PCR; TCRdb stores in-frame clones only, minus some. The table lists roughly 100,000 clones, 85% to 90% of them singletons, with about 3% in the top ten. The sequencing sample was made of peripheral blood. Every receptor here comes from a man aged 50 to 59 with active or convalescent COVID-19.

This chain uses TRBV5-1 with TRBJ1-1; 7 nucleotides line up with TRBD1. Germline V gives CDR1 SGHRS, CDR2 YFSETQ. CDR3 length equals 13 residues. The junction had 3 bases not matched to a gene; V was cut back by 4 bases and J by 3 bases. In nucleotides, the CDR3 is TGCGCCAGCAGCGGCGGGACAGACACTGAAGCTTTCTTT. Its translation is CASSGGTDTEAFF.

The V call is TRBV30, the J call TRBJ1-5; 8 bases match TRBD1. V was pared by 4 bases and J by 2 bases, with 1 base of the junction left unmatched. This CDR3 spans 13 amino acids. In germline, CDR1 is GTSNPN, CDR2 SVGIG (reference sequence). In DNA, the CDR3 is TGTGCCTGGACAGGGGGCGGCAATCAGCCCCAGCATTTT. Amino acids: CAWTGGGNQPQHF.

V usage is TRBV5-5 and J usage is TRBJ2-7, with a tentative D call TRBD1 (6 bases). CDR1 and CDR2 (germline): SGHKS, YYEKEE (reference sequence). CDR3 length equals 13 residues. Trimming cost V 2 bases and J 6 bases, with 12 bases left between them. The CDR3 sequence: CASSFQTGFEQYV. CDR3 sequence (DNA): TGTGCCAGCAGCTTCCAGACAGGATTCGAGCAGTACGTC.

The chain links TRBV4-3 to TRBJ1-2; TRBD1 agrees at 7 bases. The CDR3 consists of 17 residues. The germline CDR1 and CDR2 sequences are LGHNA and YSLEER. V shed 0 bases, J shed 2 bases, and the junction held 9 bases outside the gene matches. The CDR3, as DNA: TGCGCCAGCAGCCAAGATCCCGTGACAGGGATGAACTATGGCTACACCTTC. It specifies CASSQDPVTGMNYGYTF.

The chain employs TRBV6-2 or TRBV6-3 and TRBJ1-3, with D hard to call. The V and J ends lost 4 bases and 0 bases respectively, with 7 bases between them. The V gene's germline CDR1 is MNHEY and CDR2 SVGEGT. CDR3 length: 14 residues. CDR3 nucleotide sequence: TGTGCCAGCAGTTCCGTTCTCTCTGGAAACACCATATATTTT. Translated: CASSSVLSGNTIYF.

The gene calls are TRBV28 and TRBJ2-7; 7 positions match TRBD1. CDR3 size: 16 residues. V gave up 3 bases and J gave up 1 base; unmatched junction bases: 9. Germline V lookup: CDR1 MDHEN, CDR2 SYDVKM. The CDR3 DNA is TGTGCCAGCAGTTTGCCGGAGACAGGGTGGTCCTACGAGCAGTACTTC. Translation: CASSLPETGWSYEQYF.

V usage is TRBV10-2 and J usage is TRBJ2-5; D ambiguous. The CDR3 contains 15 residues. V shed 4 bases and J shed 5 bases, with 17 bases lying between them. Per germline, CDR1 WSHSY and CDR2 SAAADI. The CDR3 DNA reads TGCGCCAGCAGTGTTAGTGCCTCTCCGATCGAGACCCAGTACTTC. This translates into CASSVSASPIETQYF.

This rearrangement joins TRBV15 to TRBJ1-2; 9 bases map to TRBD1. Germline assignment: CDR1 LNHNV and CDR2 YYDKDF (reference sequence). V dropped 3 bases and J dropped 4; count of bases not matched to a gene: 3. This CDR3 spans 14 amino acids. In DNA form, the CDR3 reads TGTGCCACCAGCAGTGGGGGACAGGGCTATGGCTACACCTTC. This encodes CATSSGGQGYGYTF.

The rearrangement joins TRBV19 to TRBJ2-2, with 8 bases matching TRBD1. CDR1 and CDR2 from the germline V gene are LNHDA and SQIVND (reference sequence). The CDR3 consists of 13 residues. V shed 6 bases and J 4 bases; nucleotides not matched to a gene: 1. CDR3 in DNA: TGTGCCAGTAGACAGGGGGGCACCGGGGAGCTGTTTTTT. Its translation is CASRQGGTGELFF.

V and J are TRBV2 and TRBJ2-7; TRBD1 matches at 10 bases. Germline V CDR1 and CDR2: SNHLY, FYNNEI. This CDR3 has 14 residues. With V trimmed by 4 bases and J by 6 bases, 6 bases remained unmatched. CDR3 nucleotide sequence: TGTGCCAGCAGTGTCGACAGGGGGCTGGGCGAGCAGTACTTC. As protein: CASSVDRGLGEQYF.

This clone occurred once. The V and J genes are TRBV18 and TRBJ1-4; TRBD1 matches 7 bases. This CDR3 region has 13 residues. Germline lookup yields CDR1 KGHSH and CDR2 LQKENI. Unmatched junction bases numbered 1, after V lost 1 base and J lost 8 bases. CDR3 nucleotides: TGTGCCAGCTCACCACAGGACAGGGAAAAACTGTTTTTT. Its translation is CASSPQDREKLFF.

The chain combines TRBV29-1 with TRBJ1-2; possible D gene TRBD1, 6 bases. The germline V and J ends were trimmed by 3 bases and 7 bases, with 15 bases remaining between them. The CDR3 totals 13 residues. Germline V gene sequence: CDR1 SQVTM, CDR2 ANQGSEA. CDR3 amino acids: CSVEGARGGGYTF. DNA for the CDR3: TGCAGCGTTGAGGGGGCCCGTGGGGGTGGCTACACCTTC.

The rearrangement uses TRBV6-1 and TRBJ2-5, with 7 bases identical to TRBD1. CDR1 is MNHNS and CDR2 is SASEGT in the germline V gene. There are 16 residues in the CDR3. Trimming removed 3 bases from V and 3 bases from J; junction bases left unmatched: 10. For the CDR3, the DNA is TGTGCCAGCAGTGATCCTGGACAGGTTCCGAAAGAGACCCAGTACTTC. This sequence encodes CASSDPGQVPKETQYF.